This T cell receptor (beta chain) was sequenced during a study of CD8 T cells in ankylosing spondylitis. Broader study findings: Significant enrichment of disease-linked clones was reportedly seen in matched ankylosing spondylitis synovial fluid. Typical of ankylosing spondylitis blood, it appeared, was a TCR beta motif of several highly homologous variants.

Each CDR3 protein gets one entry after TCRdb re-called the 5' RACE reads with MiXCR. The data show about 240,000 distinct CDR3 sequences, about 9.1% seen once. On this clonotype: Its antigen is currently unknown.

V shed 2 bases and J 3 bases; nucleotides not matched to a gene: 5. The CDR3 runs to 15 residues. Germline V gives CDR1 PRHDT, CDR2 FYEKMQ (reference sequence). Sequenced material: blood, either unsorted or a sorted T cell fraction (not recorded which). The V call is TRBV13, the J call TRBJ2-5; 8 nucleotides match TRBD2. This TCR came from a male donor with ankylosing spondylitis or in good health (not recorded which). CDR3 protein: CASSLRSGSEETQYF. Written as DNA, the CDR3 is TGTGCCAGCAGCTTACGGAGCGGGAGTGAAGAGACCCAGTACTTC.